Listed here are 14 T cell receptor beta chains from one sample, sequenced in a study of blood T cell repertoires in COVID-19. Clones were read by immunoSEQ multiplex PCR, and TCRdb kept only the in-frame ones, dropping some. This sample has fewer than 450,000 clones, with about 90% found just once. The source material was peripheral blood. The receptors shown here come from a woman aged 18-29 years who had recovered from COVID-19.

V gene TRBV4-1 combines with J gene TRBJ2-2; possibly TRBD2 for D (5 bases). The CDR3 has 15 amino acids. Per germline, CDR1 MGHRA and CDR2 YSYEKL. The germline V and J ends were trimmed by 0 bases and 6 bases, with 11 bases remaining between them. The CDR3 DNA sequence: TGCGCCAGCAGCCAAGAAAGCGGTGTCTCCGGGGAGCTGTTTTTT. As protein: CASSQESGVSGELFF.

The chain uses TRBV21-1 and TRBJ1-2. TRBV21-1 is tagged as a pseudogene. This CDR3 spans 14 amino acids. The chain's CDR3 is CASSLPGGNYGYTF. The CDR3 bases are TGTGCCAGCAGCCTCCCTGGAGGCAACTATGGCTACACCTTC.

The rearrangement links TRBV28 to TRBJ1-6; 9 bases match TRBD1. This CDR3 is built from 15 residues. V lost 4 bases and J lost 7; bases outside the gene matches: 5. CDR1 is MDHEN, CDR2 SYDVKM, per germline. The CDR3 protein is CASSSRDRANSPLHF. The DNA of the CDR3 is TGTGCCAGCAGTTCAAGGGACAGGGCCAATTCACCCCTCCACTTT.

The chain recombines TRBV5-6 with TRBJ2-7, with 10 bases matching TRBD1. The germline CDR1 and CDR2 sequences are SGHDT and YYEEEE. The V and J ends lost 2 bases and 5 bases, in that order; junction bases with no gene match: 4. The CDR3 loop spans 14 amino acids. The DNA of the CDR3 is TGTGCCAGCAGCTTAGGGACAGGGGTCAACGAGCAGTACGTC. Translating gives CASSLGTGVNEQYV.

The J gene is TRBJ2-2, the V gene TRBV6-5, with a weak D call TRBD1 (5 bases). This CDR3 has 14 amino acids. Germline V gene data show CDR1 as MNHEY and CDR2 as SVGAGI. The V and J ends lost 5 bases and 6 bases respectively, with 13 bases between them. The CDR3 is CASSQSSGPGELFF. The CDR3 DNA sequence: TGTGCCAGCAGTCAAAGCTCAGGGCCCGGGGAGCTGTTTTTT.

This clone was recorded once. This chain joins TRBV27 and TRBJ2-3; perhaps TRBD2 as D (5 bases). Germline V gene lookup returns CDR1 MNHEY and CDR2 SMNVEV (reference sequence). V was shortened by 4 bases and J by 1 base, with 12 bases between the two germline ends. The CDR3 length is 15 residues. The CDR3: CASSSGILRTDTQYF. CDR3 DNA sequence: TGTGCCAGCAGTTCGGGGATCTTGCGCACAGATACGCAGTATTTT.

This chain links TRBV19 with TRBJ1-1, with 8 bases aligning to TRBD1. The junction had 3 bases not matched to a gene; V was cut back by 4 bases and J by 5 bases. From germline, CDR1 is LNHDA and CDR2 SQIVND (reference sequence). There are 13 residues in the CDR3. CDR3 sequence reads: CASSNRQGTEAFF. CDR3 in DNA: TGTGCCAGTAGTAACCGACAGGGGACTGAAGCTTTCTTT.

V is TRBV12-3 or TRBV12-4 and J is TRBJ2-1, with 10 bases fitting TRBD2. CDR3 length: 13 residues. The junction had 5 bases not matched to a gene; V was cut back by 5 bases and J by 10 bases. CDR3 in amino acids: CASSPNSGREQFF. Here the CDR3 DNA reads TGTGCCAGCAGTCCAAATAGCGGGAGGGAGCAGTTCTTC.

This clone has a single count. The chain recombines TRBV6-5 with TRBJ2-2; 7 bases fit TRBD2. Trimming removed 8 bases from V and 3 bases from J; junction bases left unmatched: 6. The CDR3 loop spans 14 amino acids. CDR1 is MNHEY, CDR2 SVGAGI, per germline. In DNA form, the CDR3 reads TGTGCCAGCTTAAAAGCGGGATACACCGGGGAGCTGTTTTTT. Translated, it gives CASLKAGYTGELFF.

The rearrangement links TRBV5-4 to TRBJ2-1; 9 positions agree with TRBD2. Germline trimming cut 4 bases from V and 4 bases from J; bases unmatched to any gene: 6. The CDR3 is made up of 15 amino acids. The germline gives CDR1 SGHNT, CDR2 YYREEE (reference sequence). The CDR3 sequence: CASSKGTSPYNEQFF. Written as DNA, the CDR3 is TGTGCCAGCAGCAAGGGGACTAGCCCATACAATGAGCAGTTCTTC. Based on the CDR3 plus reference TRBV5-4 and TRBJ2-1, the full variable domain is ETGVTQSPTHLIKTRGQQVTLRCSSQSGHNTVSWYQQALGQGPQFIFQYYREEENGRGNFPPRFSGLQFPNYSSELNVNALELDDSALYLCASSKGTSPYNEQFFGPGTRLTVL.

The CDR3 sequence is CASSYSTSGSPYNEQFF. DNA of the CDR3: TGTGCCAGCAGTTACTCGACTAGCGGGAGCCCCTACAATGAGCAGTTCTTC. The rearrangement joins TRBV6-2 or TRBV6-3 to TRBJ2-1; TRBD2 aligns across 12 bases. CDR1 and CDR2 from the germline V gene are MNHEY and SVGEGT. V shed 0 bases and J 2 bases; nucleotides not matched to a gene: 2. This CDR3 has 17 residues.

The chain has TRBV2 and TRBJ2-7, with D maybe TRBD1 (6 bases). Deletions cut 1 base from V and 3 bases from J, with 13 bases between. The CDR3 covers 15 residues. Germline CDR1 is SNHLY and CDR2 is FYNNEI. The CDR3 is CASSEDRTAYYEQYV. CDR3 nucleotides: TGTGCCAGCAGTGAAGACAGGACAGCATACTACGAGCAGTACGTC.

This chain uses TRBV11-3 with TRBJ1-1; 10 bases line up with TRBD1. Trimming took 4 bases from V and 1 from J; bases not matched to a gene: 3. The CDR3 length is 15 residues. Germline lookup yields CDR1 SGHNT and CDR2 YENEEA. The CDR3 DNA is TGTGCCAGCAGCTCCAGGACAGGGGGGAACACTGAAGCTTTCTTT. Its translation is CASSSRTGGNTEAFF.

The chain links TRBV9 to TRBJ2-1; 9 bases match TRBD2. The CDR3 is made up of 15 amino acids. Germline loops: CDR1 SGDLS, CDR2 YYNGEE. Trimming cost V 4 bases and J 6 bases; bases outside gene matches: 8. For the CDR3, the DNA is TGTGCCAGCAGCCTCGGACTAGCGTATATCAATGAGCAGTTCTTC. The encoded protein is CASSLGLAYINEQFF.